This is a list of T cell receptor beta chains from one sample in a study of cytomegalovirus exposure and HLA in healthy donors. Libraries were prepared by immunoSEQ multiplex PCR; TCRdb keeps only in-frame clonotypes and omits some of them. Of fewer than 250,000 clones in the sample, around 75% were seen once. Sequenced: PBMCs. Source of these receptors: a woman younger than 45 in good health and CMV-seropositive. The conserved cysteine and the conserved F or W are not part of the CDR3 here.

V	J	CDR3
TRBV25-1	TRBJ2-7	ASSEYPSDEQY
TRBV11-3	TRBJ2-1	ASSFGDREQF
TRBV28	TRBJ2-3	ASPRGRDSTDTQY
TRBV19	TRBJ1-2	ASSIALQGNYGYT
TRBV18	TRBJ2-7	ASSQETAGGRVEQY
TRBV19	TRBJ2-5	ASSYRSGETQY
TRBV21-1	TRBJ2-1	ASSKRQGGSSGRAVLGNEQF
TRBV19	TRBJ2-2	ASSIAGGTGELF
TRBV4-1	TRBJ2-1	ASSQDPSSYNEQF
TRBV19	TRBJ2-1	ASSPQGTYNEQF